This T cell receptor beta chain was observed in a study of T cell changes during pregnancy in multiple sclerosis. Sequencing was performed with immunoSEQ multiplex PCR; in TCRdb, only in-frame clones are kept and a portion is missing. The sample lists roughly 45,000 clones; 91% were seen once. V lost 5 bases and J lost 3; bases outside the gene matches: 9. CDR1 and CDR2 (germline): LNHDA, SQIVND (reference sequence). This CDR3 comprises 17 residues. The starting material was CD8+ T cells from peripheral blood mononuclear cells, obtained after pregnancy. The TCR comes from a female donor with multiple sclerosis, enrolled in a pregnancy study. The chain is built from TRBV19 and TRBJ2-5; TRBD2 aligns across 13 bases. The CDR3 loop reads CASSAGLAGRYKETQYF. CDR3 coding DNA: TGTGCCAGTAGTGCGGGACTAGCGGGGAGATACAAAGAGACCCAGTACTTC.